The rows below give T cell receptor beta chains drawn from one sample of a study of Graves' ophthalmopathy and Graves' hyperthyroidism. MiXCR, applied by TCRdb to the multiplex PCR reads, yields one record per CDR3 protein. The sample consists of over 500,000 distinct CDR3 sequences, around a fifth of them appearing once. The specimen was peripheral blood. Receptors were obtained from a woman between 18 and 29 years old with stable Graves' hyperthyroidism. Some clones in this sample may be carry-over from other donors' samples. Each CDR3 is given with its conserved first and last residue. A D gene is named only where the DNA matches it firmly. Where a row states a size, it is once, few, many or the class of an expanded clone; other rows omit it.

CDR3: CASSLDPGAGNQPQHF
DNA: TGCGCCAGCAGCTTGGATCCGGGGGCGGGCAATCAGCCCCAGCATTTT
J: TRBJ1-5
V: TRBV5-1
D: -
size: many

CDR3: CASRGGSPPQHF
DNA: TGTGCCAGCAGGGGGGGAAGTCCGCCCCAGCATTTT
J: TRBJ1-5
V: TRBV6-1
D: -
size: few

CDR3: CASSYRGTTYEQYF
DNA: TGTGCCAGCAGCTATCGGGGAACGACCTACGAGCAGTACTTC
J: TRBJ2-7
V: TRBV13
D: -
size: many

CDR3: CASSYSINVYSNQPQHF
DNA: TGTGCCAGCAGTTACTCGATTAATGTGTACAGCAATCAGCCCCAGCATTTT
J: TRBJ1-5
V: TRBV6-2/TRBV6-3
D: -
size: few

CDR3: CATSGGGATETQYF
DNA: TGTGCCACCAGCGGCGGGGGGGCGACTGAGACCCAGTACTTC
J: TRBJ2-5
V: TRBV24-1
D: TRBD2
size: few

CDR3: CVSGSGGANNIQYF
DNA: TGTGTCAGCGGGAGCGGGGGGGCAAATAACATTCAGTACTTC
J: TRBJ2-4
V: TRBV28
D: TRBD2
size: -

CDR3: CSARGKGGSETQYF
DNA: TGCAGTGCTAGAGGAAAAGGGGGATCGGAGACCCAGTACTTC
J: TRBJ2-5
V: TRBV20-1
D: -
size: many

CDR3: CASSLGRGDTEAFF
DNA: TGTGCCAGCAGCTTAGGAAGGGGGGACACTGAAGCTTTCTTT
J: TRBJ1-1
V: TRBV13
D: -
size: many

CDR3: CASKLTGTGSYGQYF
DNA: TGTGCCAGCAAACTCACCGGGACAGGTTCCTACGGGCAGTACTTC
J: TRBJ2-7
V: TRBV12-3/TRBV12-4
D: TRBD1
size: many

CDR3: CASSVLGQSSYNSPLHF
DNA: TGTGCCAGCAGTGTGTTGGGGCAGAGCTCCTATAATTCACCCCTCCACTTT
J: TRBJ1-6
V: TRBV6-1
D: -
size: few

CDR3: CASDPDRGENNSNQPQHF
DNA: TGTGCCAGCGATCCAGACAGGGGGGAGAACAATAGCAATCAGCCCCAGCATTTT
J: TRBJ1-5
V: TRBV6-2/TRBV6-3
D: TRBD1
size: -

CDR3: CSAEVGQFSTYEQYF
DNA: TGCAGCGCGGAGGTGGGACAGTTCAGTACCTACGAGCAGTACTTC
J: TRBJ2-7
V: TRBV29-1
D: TRBD1
size: many

CDR3: CATSRDRLSGNTIYF
DNA: TGTGCCACCAGCAGAGACCGCTTATCTGGAAACACCATATATTTT
J: TRBJ1-3
V: TRBV15
D: -
size: many

CDR3: CAVHSLNYGYTF
DNA: TGTGCCGTACACAGCCTTAACTATGGCTACACCTTC
J: TRBJ1-2
V: TRBV28
D: -
size: -

CDR3: CASSVDLGNTIYF
DNA: TGTGCCAGCAGTGTTGACTTGGGAAACACCATATATTTT
J: TRBJ1-3
V: TRBV2
D: -
size: many

CDR3: CASRRTFSNTEAFF
DNA: TGTGCCAGCAGAAGGACATTTTCGAACACTGAAGCTTTCTTT
J: TRBJ1-1
V: TRBV12-3/TRBV12-4
D: -
size: many

CDR3: CASSLQGAGGANVLTF
DNA: TGTGCCAGCAGCTTACAGGGGGCCGGAGGGGCCAACGTCCTGACTTTC
J: TRBJ2-6
V: TRBV7-8
D: TRBD1
size: many

CDR3: CASLGQGRTEAFF
DNA: TGTGCCAGCCTTGGACAGGGCCGCACTGAAGCTTTCTTT
J: TRBJ1-1
V: TRBV6-2/TRBV6-3
D: TRBD1
size: many

CDR3: CASSKRQDDYGYTF
DNA: TGTGCCAGCAGTAAAAGACAGGATGACTATGGCTACACCTTC
J: TRBJ1-2
V: TRBV6-1
D: -
size: few

CDR3: CASKAGGYTGELFF
DNA: TGTGCCAGCAAGGCGGGGGGTTACACCGGGGAGCTGTTTTTT
J: TRBJ2-2
V: TRBV12-3/TRBV12-4
D: TRBD2
size: -

CDR3: CASGIREGTEAFF
DNA: TGTGCTAGTGGTATCAGGGAAGGCACTGAAGCTTTCTTT
J: TRBJ1-1
V: TRBV12-5
D: -
size: -

CDR3: CSVGVPLAINTEAFF
DNA: TGCAGCGTTGGAGTACCCCTGGCCATAAACACTGAAGCTTTCTTT
J: TRBJ1-1
V: TRBV29-1
D: -
size: -

CDR3: CSVKGQGNYGYTF
DNA: TGCAGCGTGAAAGGACAGGGGAACTATGGCTACACCTTC
J: TRBJ1-2
V: TRBV29-1
D: TRBD1
size: -

CDR3: CASSGIVRTEAFF
DNA: TGTGCCAGCAGTGGAATCGTCCGCACTGAAGCTTTCTTT
J: TRBJ1-1
V: TRBV6-1
D: -
size: many

CDR3: CASSLVTNSPLHF
DNA: TGTGCCAGCAGCTTAGTAACTAATTCACCCCTCCACTTT
J: TRBJ1-6
V: TRBV7-2
D: -
size: many

CDR3: CASSLSGSGAYEQYF
DNA: TGTGCCAGCAGTTTATCTGGTAGCGGTGCCTACGAGCAGTACTTC
J: TRBJ2-7
V: TRBV28
D: -
size: many

CDR3: CASSNYGYTF
DNA: TGTGCCAGTAGTAACTATGGCTACACCTTC
J: TRBJ1-2
V: TRBV6-1
D: -
size: many

CDR3: CASRRNSGRRTGTQYF
DNA: TGTGCCAGTCGTAGAAATAGCGGGAGAAGGACGGGGACGCAGTATTTT
J: TRBJ2-3
V: TRBV2
D: TRBD2
size: -

CDR3: CASSANRGREQYF
DNA: TGTGCCAGCAGTGCTAACAGGGGGCGGGAGCAGTACTTC
J: TRBJ2-7
V: TRBV2
D: TRBD1
size: many

CDR3: CASSLSGGGGYGYTF
DNA: TGTGCCAGCAGCTTATCCGGGGGCGGCGGCTATGGCTACACCTTC
J: TRBJ1-2
V: TRBV13
D: -
size: once

CDR3: CASSMGLAESLAKNIQYF
DNA: TGTGCCAGTAGTATGGGACTAGCCGAATCCCTAGCCAAAAACATTCAGTACTTC
J: TRBJ2-4
V: TRBV19
D: TRBD2
size: few

CDR3: CSVEDREGYEQYF
DNA: TGCAGCGTTGAAGACAGGGAGGGCTACGAGCAGTACTTC
J: TRBJ2-7
V: TRBV29-1
D: TRBD2
size: few

CDR3: CASSEGLAGTLSYNEQFF
DNA: TGTGCCAGCAGTGAGGGACTAGCGGGGACCCTCTCCTACAATGAGCAGTTCTTC
J: TRBJ2-1
V: TRBV25-1
D: TRBD2
size: -

CDR3: CATSREDSKETQYF
DNA: TGTGCCACCAGCAGAGAAGACAGCAAAGAGACCCAGTACTTC
J: TRBJ2-5
V: TRBV15
D: -
size: many

CDR3: CASSFPGDHRPRYF
DNA: TGTGCCAGCAGCTTCCCAGGAGACCACAGGCCCAGGTACTTC
J: TRBJ2-5
V: TRBV7-2
D: -
size: -

CDR3: CASSQDFQTNSNQPQHF
DNA: TGTGCCAGCAGCCAAGATTTCCAGACCAATAGCAATCAGCCCCAGCATTTT
J: TRBJ1-5
V: TRBV4-2
D: -
size: -

CDR3: CASSGGDSREYEQYF
DNA: TGTGCCAGCAGCGGGGGGGACAGTAGGGAATACGAGCAGTACTTC
J: TRBJ2-7
V: TRBV5-5
D: -
size: many

CDR3: CASSYSTGETYEQYF
DNA: TGTGCCAGCAGTTACTCGACAGGCGAAACTTACGAGCAGTACTTC
J: TRBJ2-7
V: TRBV6-5
D: -
size: many

CDR3: CASSQRTGSNQPQHF
DNA: TGTGCCAGCAGTCAAAGGACAGGGAGCAATCAGCCCCAGCATTTT
J: TRBJ1-5
V: TRBV6-1
D: TRBD1
size: many

CDR3: CAWPVSSLGEQYF
DNA: TGCGCATGGCCCGTCTCTAGCTTGGGCGAGCAGTACTTC
J: TRBJ2-7
V: TRBV20-1
D: -
size: many

CDR3: CASREETGNTIYF
DNA: TGTGCCAGTCGAGAAGAAACTGGAAACACCATATATTTT
J: TRBJ1-3
V: TRBV6-2/TRBV6-3
D: -
size: many

CDR3: CASSFIRGSDNQPQHF
DNA: TGTGCCAGCAGCTTTATTAGGGGGTCGGACAATCAGCCCCAGCATTTT
J: TRBJ1-5
V: TRBV7-8
D: -
size: few

CDR3: CASSPQRGQDYGYTF
DNA: TGTGCCAGCTCACCACAGCGGGGGCAGGACTATGGCTACACCTTC
J: TRBJ1-2
V: TRBV18
D: -
size: many

CDR3: CASRDRPVNSPLHF
DNA: TGTGCCAGCAGAGACAGGCCGGTTAATTCACCCCTCCACTTT
J: TRBJ1-6
V: TRBV27
D: -
size: many

CDR3: CSVGSQANYGYTF
DNA: TGCAGCGTTGGCAGTCAAGCTAACTATGGCTACACCTTC
J: TRBJ1-2
V: TRBV29-1
D: -
size: many

CDR3: CASSETSGGADTQYF
DNA: TGTGCCAGCAGTGAAACTAGCGGGGGGGCGGATACGCAGTATTTT
J: TRBJ2-3
V: TRBV6-1
D: TRBD2
size: -

CDR3: CASRRTSIYNEQFF
DNA: TGTGCCAGCAGGCGCACCTCAATTTACAATGAGCAGTTCTTC
J: TRBJ2-1
V: TRBV6-1
D: -
size: -

CDR3: CASSYWAELKEGGNQPQHF
DNA: TGTGCCAGCAGTTACTGGGCCGAACTAAAGGAGGGGGGCAATCAGCCCCAGCATTTT
J: TRBJ1-5
V: TRBV6-2/TRBV6-3
D: -
size: -

CDR3: CASSLIFRQGSSYEQYF
DNA: TGCGCCAGCAGCCTGATCTTCCGACAAGGGAGTTCCTACGAGCAGTACTTC
J: TRBJ2-7
V: TRBV4-1
D: -
size: few

CDR3: CASSYLPVTGGETQYF
DNA: TGTGCCAGCAGTTATCTCCCAGTGACGGGAGGAGAGACCCAGTACTTC
J: TRBJ2-5
V: TRBV7-3
D: TRBD2
size: -